The present T cell receptor (beta chain) was sequenced within a study of response to subunit inactivated influenza vaccine. This CDR3 is built from 14 residues. V lost 4 bases to trimming and J lost 1 base, with 8 bases between them. In germline, CDR1 is SGHTA, CDR2 FQGNSA. Each CDR3 protein gets one entry after TCRdb re-called the RT-PCR reads with MiXCR. Among more than 700,000 distinct CDR3 sequences listed, about 20% were seen once. This clonotype occurred a few times. The antigen remains unidentified. The study's findings and limits: Few additional T cells are recruited per seasonal influenza vaccination, authors suggested.

J is TRBJ2-1 and V is TRBV7-2; no clear D gene. This receptor was identified in a man in his forties or fifties who received an inactivated influenza vaccine. Sequenced here: PBMCs from blood, sampled 5 to 6 days after vaccination. CDR3 nucleotides: TGTGCCAGCAGCTCTGATCTTTCCTACAATGAGCAGTTCTTC. Encoded protein: CASSSDLSYNEQFF.